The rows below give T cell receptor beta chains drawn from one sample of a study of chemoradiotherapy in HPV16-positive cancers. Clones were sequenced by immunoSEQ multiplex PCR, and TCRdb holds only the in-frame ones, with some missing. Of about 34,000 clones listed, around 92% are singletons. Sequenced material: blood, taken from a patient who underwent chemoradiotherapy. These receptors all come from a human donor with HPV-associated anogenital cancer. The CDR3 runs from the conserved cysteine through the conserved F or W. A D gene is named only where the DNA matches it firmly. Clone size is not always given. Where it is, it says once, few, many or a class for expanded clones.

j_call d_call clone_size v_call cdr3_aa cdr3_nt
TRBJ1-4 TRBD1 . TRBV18 CASSSGTGATNEKLFF TGTGCCAGCTCCTCCGGGACAGGGGCAACTAATGAAAAACTGTTTTTT
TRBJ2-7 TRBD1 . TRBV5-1 CASSLVPGTGGAEQYF TGCGCCAGCAGCCTAGTGCCCGGGACAGGGGGCGCCGAGCAGTACTTC
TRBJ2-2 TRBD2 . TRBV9 CASSTLGLAGGRTGELFF TGTGCCAGCAGCACCTTGGGACTAGCGGGGGGGCGGACCGGGGAGCTGTTTTTT
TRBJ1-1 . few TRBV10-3 CAISESWDTEAFF TGTGCCATCAGTGAGTCGTGGGACACTGAAGCTTTCTTT
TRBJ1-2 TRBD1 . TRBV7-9 CASSLEAGGYGYTF TGTGCCAGCAGCTTAGAGGCAGGGGGTTATGGCTACACCTTC
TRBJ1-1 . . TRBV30 CAWKTGPSNTEAFF TGTGCCTGGAAGACGGGCCCTTCGAACACTGAAGCTTTCTTT
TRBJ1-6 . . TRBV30 CAWSVFSEVAIGNSPLHF TGTGCCTGGAGTGTTTTTAGTGAGGTAGCTATTGGGAATTCACCCCTCCACTTT
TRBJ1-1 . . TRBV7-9 CASGIGDTEAFF TGTGCCAGCGGTATCGGGGACACTGAAGCTTTCTTT
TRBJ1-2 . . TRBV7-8 CASSPTRNGYTF TGTGCCAGCAGCCCGACGCGAAATGGCTACACCTTC
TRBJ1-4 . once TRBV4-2 CASSQVVGEKLFF TGTGCCAGCAGCCAAGTAGTGGGTGAAAAACTGTTTTTT
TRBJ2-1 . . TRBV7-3 CASSLTRNEQFF TGTGCCAGCAGCTTAACCCGGAATGAGCAGTTCTTC
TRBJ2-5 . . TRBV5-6 CASSLGTRGETQYF TGTGCCAGCAGCTTGGGGACCCGGGGGGAGACCCAGTACTTC
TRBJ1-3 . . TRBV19 CASSIVGAPGHNSGNTIYF TGTGCCAGTAGTATAGTTGGAGCTCCGGGACACAACTCTGGAAACACCATATATTTT
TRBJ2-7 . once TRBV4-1 CASSQFYLDSYEQYF TGCGCCAGCAGCCAATTCTATCTTGACTCCTACGAGCAGTACTTC
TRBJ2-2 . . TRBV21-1 CAISAKGRESPTGELFF TGTGCCATTTCCGCAAAAGGGCGTGAATCCCCTACCGGGGAGCTGTTTTTT
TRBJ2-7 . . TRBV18 CASSPRSGGGHEQYF TGTGCCAGCTCACCACGGTCTGGGGGAGGACACGAGCAGTACTTC
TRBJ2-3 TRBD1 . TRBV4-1 CASSQAGGRTDTQYF TGCGCCAGCAGCCAAGCAGGGGGTAGAACAGATACGCAGTATTTT
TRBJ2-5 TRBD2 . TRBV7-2 CASRPPGLAGETQYF TGTGCCAGCAGACCTCCGGGACTAGCAGGGGAGACCCAGTACTTC
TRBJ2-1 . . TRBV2 CASSDHRAAYNEQFF TGTGCCAGCAGTGATCACAGGGCGGCCTACAATGAGCAGTTCTTC
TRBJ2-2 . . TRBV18 CASSLLPGSSGGSGELFF TGTGCCAGCTCACTCCTTCCCGGATCCTCAGGCGGGTCCGGGGAGCTGTTTTTT
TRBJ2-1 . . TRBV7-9 CASSSGSTRTNEQFF TGTGCCAGCAGTTCCGGGTCTACACGGACCAATGAGCAGTTCTTC
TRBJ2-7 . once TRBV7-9 CASSLIGTSSGEQYF TGTGCCAGCAGCTTAATAGGGACGTCTTCAGGCGAGCAGTACTTC
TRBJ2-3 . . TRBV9 CASSVDPGAYSTDTQYF TGTGCCAGCAGCGTAGACCCAGGAGCATATAGCACAGATACGCAGTATTTT
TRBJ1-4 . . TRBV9 CASSPQGRTNEKLFF TGTGCCAGCAGCCCCCAGGGGAGGACTAATGAAAAACTGTTTTTT
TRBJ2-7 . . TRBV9 CASSPGRDEQYF TGTGCCAGCAGCCCAGGACGGGACGAGCAGTACTTC